This TCR beta chain emerged from a study of T cell responses to AZD1222 COVID-19 vaccine. Pooled in the analysis were second doses at about 4 or about 12 weeks. Worth noting for this clone: Its matching antigen is unknown.

CDR1 and CDR2 from the germline V gene are SGHRS and YFSETQ. The CDR3 has 14 amino acids. V shed 2 bases and J 9 bases; nucleotides not matched to a gene: 5. Only in-frame clones appear in the TCRdb table, and some are missing; sequencing was by immunoSEQ multiplex PCR. This table has about 130,000 clones, more than 80% appearing once. Findings and caveats of the study: Spike-specific TCR breadth and depth rose after two AZD1222 doses. Only 5 or 6 individuals given AZD1222 were seropositive at baseline. Donors in the cohort were predominantly white British and more often female, and clonal diversity was possibly underestimated.

The input for sequencing was peripheral blood, taken 28 days after the second AZD1222 dose. The sequence derives from an adult who received the AZD1222 COVID-19 vaccine. This chain joins TRBV5-1 and TRBJ1-6; 7 bases fit TRBD1. The CDR3 loop reads CASSFPGGSSPLHF. The CDR3 DNA follows: TGCGCCAGCAGCTTCCCAGGGGGGTCTTCACCCCTCCACTTT.